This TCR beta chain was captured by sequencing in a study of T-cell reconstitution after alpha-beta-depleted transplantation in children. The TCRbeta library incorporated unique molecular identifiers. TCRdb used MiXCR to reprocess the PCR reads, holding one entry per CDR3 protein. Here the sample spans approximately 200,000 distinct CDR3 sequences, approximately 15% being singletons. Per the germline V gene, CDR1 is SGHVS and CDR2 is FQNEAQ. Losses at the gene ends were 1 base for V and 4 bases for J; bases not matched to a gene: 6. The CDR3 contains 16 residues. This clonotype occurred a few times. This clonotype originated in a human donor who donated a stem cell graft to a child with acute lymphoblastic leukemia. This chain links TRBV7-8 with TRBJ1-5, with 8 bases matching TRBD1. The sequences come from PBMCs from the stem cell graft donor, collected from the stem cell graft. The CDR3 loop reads CASSLVTGVGNQPQHF. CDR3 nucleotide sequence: TGTGCCAGCAGCTTAGTGACAGGGGTGGGAAATCAGCCCCAGCATTTT.